This entry features one T cell receptor beta chain sequence. This sample is part of a study of blood T cell repertoires in COVID-19. Sequenced by immunoSEQ multiplex PCR; TCRdb stores in-frame clones only, minus some. This sample yields about 54,000 clones, of which 81% are seen a single time; 4% to 5.5% belongs to the top ten. V shed 4 bases and J 8 bases; nucleotides not matched to a gene: 7. The CDR3 runs 16 residues. CDR1 is KGHDR and CDR2 is SFDVKD in the germline V gene. V usage is TRBV24-1 and J usage is TRBJ2-1; TRBD2 matches 13 bases. This sequence originates from a woman aged 60-75 years with acute or convalescent COVID-19. The sample was peripheral blood. The CDR3: CATSDWGLAGSDEQFF. The CDR3 nucleotides read TGTGCCACCAGTGACTGGGGACTAGCGGGGAGCGATGAGCAGTTCTTC.